Below are 5 T cell receptor beta chains sequenced from a single sample in a study of blood T cell repertoires in COVID-19 (dated by TCRdb to the early 2020s). Library preparation was by the immunoSEQ multiplex PCR assay. Sourced from immuneACCESS, this table was stored by TCRdb with only in-frame sequences that have V and J called. A share of the clones is absent; for the studies checked, an unresolved V gene accounts for under half, and the remainder has no known explanation. Counted in this sample were 200,000 or so clones; around 85% of them appeared once. The biggest ten clones account for about 0.91% of the sample. Sequencing was carried out using peripheral blood. All receptors derive from a man aged 55 to 70 with COVID-19, enrolled during active disease.

CDR3 residues: CASSRTYRAEQYF. Here the CDR3 DNA reads TGTGCCAGTAGTAGAACCTATCGCGCCGAGCAGTACTTC. The rearrangement uses TRBV19 and TRBJ2-7; no clear D gene. V was clipped by 4 bases and J by 6 bases, with 13 bases between them. The length of the CDR3 is 13 residues. From germline, CDR1 is LNHDA and CDR2 SQIVND (reference sequence).

The genes are TRBV7-2 and TRBJ1-4; 7 bases are a match to TRBD1. The CDR3 totals 16 residues. Germline CDR1 SGHTA, CDR2 FQGNSA. The V segment lost 5 bases and the J segment 4 bases; nucleotides outside the gene matches: 10. Here the CDR3 reads CASSARRGTINEKLFF. Written as DNA, the CDR3 is TGTGCCAGCAGCGCCCGCAGGGGGACCATTAATGAAAAACTGTTTTTT.

The count of this clone is one. The rearrangement uses TRBV30 and TRBJ2-3, with unresolved D. Trimming removed 2 bases from V and 3 bases from J, with 6 bases in between. The germline V gene has CDR1 GTSNPN and CDR2 SVGIG (reference sequence). The CDR3 is made up of 12 amino acids. The DNA of the CDR3 is TGTGCCTGGAGTCTACGTACAGATACGCAGTATTTT. The encoded protein is CAWSLRTDTQYF.

The chain is built from TRBV6-5 and TRBJ1-2, with a possible D match to TRBD1 (5 bases). V was cut by 6 bases and J by 4 bases, with 9 bases left in between. This CDR3 spans 12 amino acids. Germline loops: CDR1 MNHEY, CDR2 SVGAGI. The CDR3 bases are TGTGCCAGCAGGACAGCGACCTATGGCTACACCTTC. It encodes CASRTATYGYTF.

In DNA, the CDR3 is TGTGCCAGCAGCGTAATGGCGAACACTGAAGCTTTCTTT. Amino acids: CASSVMANTEAFF. This chain joins TRBV9 and TRBJ1-1; D unclear. Germline CDR1 is SGDLS and CDR2 is YYNGEE. Trimming removed 1 base at V and 1 base at J, with 5 bases between. The CDR3 spans 13 residues.